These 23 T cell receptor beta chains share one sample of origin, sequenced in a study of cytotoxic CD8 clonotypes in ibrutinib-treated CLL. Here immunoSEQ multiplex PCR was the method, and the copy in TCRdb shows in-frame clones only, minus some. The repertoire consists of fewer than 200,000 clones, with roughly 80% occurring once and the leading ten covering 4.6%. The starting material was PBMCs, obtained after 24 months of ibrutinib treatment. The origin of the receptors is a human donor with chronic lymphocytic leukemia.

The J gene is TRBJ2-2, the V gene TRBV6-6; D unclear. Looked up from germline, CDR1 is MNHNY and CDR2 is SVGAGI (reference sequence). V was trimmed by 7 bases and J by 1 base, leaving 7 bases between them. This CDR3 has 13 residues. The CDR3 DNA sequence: TGTGCCAGCAATCGCCGGAACACCGGGGAGCTGTTTTTT. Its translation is CASNRRNTGELFF.

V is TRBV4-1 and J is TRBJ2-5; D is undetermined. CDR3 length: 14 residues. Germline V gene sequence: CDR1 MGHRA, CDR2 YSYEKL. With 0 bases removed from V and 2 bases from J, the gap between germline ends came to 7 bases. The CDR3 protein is CASSQEATQETQYF. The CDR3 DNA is TGCGCCAGCAGCCAAGAAGCCACGCAAGAGACCCAGTACTTC.

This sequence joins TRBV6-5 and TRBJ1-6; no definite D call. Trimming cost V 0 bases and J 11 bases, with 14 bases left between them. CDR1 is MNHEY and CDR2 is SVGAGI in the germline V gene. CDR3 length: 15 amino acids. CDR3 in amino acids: CASSYSREATPPLHF. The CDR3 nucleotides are TGTGCCAGCAGTTACTCGAGGGAGGCGACTCCACCCCTCCACTTT.

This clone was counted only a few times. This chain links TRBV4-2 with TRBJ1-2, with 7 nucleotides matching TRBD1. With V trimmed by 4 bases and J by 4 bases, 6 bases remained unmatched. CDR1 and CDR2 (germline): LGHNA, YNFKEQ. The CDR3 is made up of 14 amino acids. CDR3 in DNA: TGTGCCAGCAGCCCTACGGGACAGTCCTATGGCTACACCTTC. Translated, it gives CASSPTGQSYGYTF.

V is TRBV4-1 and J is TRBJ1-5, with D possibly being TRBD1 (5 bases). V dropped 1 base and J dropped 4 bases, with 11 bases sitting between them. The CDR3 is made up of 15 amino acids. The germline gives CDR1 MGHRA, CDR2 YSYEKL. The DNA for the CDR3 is TGCGCCAGCAGCCAAGTAGGGGCAGCTAATCAGCCCCAGCATTTT. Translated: CASSQVGAANQPQHF.

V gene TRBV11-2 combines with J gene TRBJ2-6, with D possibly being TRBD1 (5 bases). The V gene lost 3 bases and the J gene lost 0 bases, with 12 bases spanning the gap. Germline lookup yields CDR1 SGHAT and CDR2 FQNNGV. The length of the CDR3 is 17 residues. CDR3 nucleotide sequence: TGTGCCAGCAGCTTCGGGCAGGGTTTCTCTGGGGCCAACGTCCTGACTTTC. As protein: CASSFGQGFSGANVLTF.

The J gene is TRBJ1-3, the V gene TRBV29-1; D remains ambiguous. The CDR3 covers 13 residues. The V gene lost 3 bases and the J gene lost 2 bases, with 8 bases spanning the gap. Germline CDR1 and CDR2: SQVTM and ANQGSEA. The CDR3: CSVDGETGNTIYF. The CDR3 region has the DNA TGCAGCGTTGATGGGGAGACTGGAAACACCATATATTTT. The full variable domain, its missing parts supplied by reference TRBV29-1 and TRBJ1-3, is SAVISQKPSRDICQRGTSLTIQCQVDSQVTMMFWYRQQPGQSLTLIATANQGSEATYESGFVIDKFPISRPNLTFSTLTVSNMSPEDSSIYLCSVDGETGNTIYFGEGSWLTVV.

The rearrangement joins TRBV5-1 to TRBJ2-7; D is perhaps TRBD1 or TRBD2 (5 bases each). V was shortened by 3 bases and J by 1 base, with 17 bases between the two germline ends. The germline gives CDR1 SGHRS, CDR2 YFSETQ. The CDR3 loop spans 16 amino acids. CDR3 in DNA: TGCGCCAGCAGCTCCTCCCCCGGGACGTCTTCCTACGAGCAGTACTTC. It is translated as CASSSSPGTSSYEQYF.

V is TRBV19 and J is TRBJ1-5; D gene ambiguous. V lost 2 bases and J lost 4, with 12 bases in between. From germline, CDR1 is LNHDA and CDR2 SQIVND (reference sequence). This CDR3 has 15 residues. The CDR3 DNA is TGTGCCAGTAGTATAAGGGCAGGTGGAAATCAGCCCCAGCATTTT. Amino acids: CASSIRAGGNQPQHF.

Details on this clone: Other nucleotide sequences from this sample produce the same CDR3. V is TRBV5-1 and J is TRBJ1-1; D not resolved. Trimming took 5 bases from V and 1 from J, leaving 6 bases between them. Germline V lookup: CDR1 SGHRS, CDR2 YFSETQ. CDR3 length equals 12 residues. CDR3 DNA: TGCGCCAGCAGTTTGACGAACACTGAAGCTTTCTTT. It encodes CASSLTNTEAFF.

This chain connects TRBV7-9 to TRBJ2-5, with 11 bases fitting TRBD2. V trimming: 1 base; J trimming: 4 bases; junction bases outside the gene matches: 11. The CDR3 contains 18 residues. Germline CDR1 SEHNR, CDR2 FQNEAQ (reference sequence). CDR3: CASSLEGSGRAYGETQYF. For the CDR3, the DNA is TGTGCCAGCAGCTTAGAGGGTAGCGGGAGGGCTTATGGAGAGACCCAGTACTTC.

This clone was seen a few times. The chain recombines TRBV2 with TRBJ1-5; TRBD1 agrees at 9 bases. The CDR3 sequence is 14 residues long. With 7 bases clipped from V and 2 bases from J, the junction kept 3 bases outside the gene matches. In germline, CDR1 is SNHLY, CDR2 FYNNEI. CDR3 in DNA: TGTGCCAGCACCACAGGGGGCCGCAATCAGCCCCAGCATTTT. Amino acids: CASTTGGRNQPQHF.

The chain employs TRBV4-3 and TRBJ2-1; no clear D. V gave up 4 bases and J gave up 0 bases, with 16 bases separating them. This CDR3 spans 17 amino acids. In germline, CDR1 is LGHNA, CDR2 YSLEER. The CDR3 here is CASSPDEAFSSYNEQFF. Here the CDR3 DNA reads TGCGCCAGCAGCCCCGATGAGGCGTTCAGCTCCTACAATGAGCAGTTCTTC.

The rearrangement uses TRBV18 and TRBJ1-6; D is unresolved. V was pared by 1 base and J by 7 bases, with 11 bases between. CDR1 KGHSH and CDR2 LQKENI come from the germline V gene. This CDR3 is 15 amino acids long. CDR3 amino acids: CASSPLLYGNSPLHF. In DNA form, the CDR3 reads TGTGCCAGCTCACCACTCCTCTACGGGAATTCACCCCTCCACTTT.

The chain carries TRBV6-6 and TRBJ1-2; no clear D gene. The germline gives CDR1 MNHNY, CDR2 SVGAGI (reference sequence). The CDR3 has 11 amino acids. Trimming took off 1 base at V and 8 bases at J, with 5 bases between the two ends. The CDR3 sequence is CASSYFEGYTF. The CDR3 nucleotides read TGTGCCAGCAGTTACTTCGAGGGCTACACCTTC.

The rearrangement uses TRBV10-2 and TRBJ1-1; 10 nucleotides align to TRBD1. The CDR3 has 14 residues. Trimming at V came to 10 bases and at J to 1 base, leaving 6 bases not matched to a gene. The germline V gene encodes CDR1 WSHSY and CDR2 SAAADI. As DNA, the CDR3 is TGCGCCAACAGGACAGGGGGGAAGAACACTGAAGCTTTCTTT. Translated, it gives CANRTGGKNTEAFF.

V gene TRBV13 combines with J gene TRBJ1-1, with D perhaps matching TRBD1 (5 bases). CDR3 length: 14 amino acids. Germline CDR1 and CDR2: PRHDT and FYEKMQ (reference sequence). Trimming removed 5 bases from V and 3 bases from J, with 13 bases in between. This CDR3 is CASSTRQPDTEAFF. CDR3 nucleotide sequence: TGTGCCAGCAGCACCCGACAGCCGGACACTGAAGCTTTCTTT.

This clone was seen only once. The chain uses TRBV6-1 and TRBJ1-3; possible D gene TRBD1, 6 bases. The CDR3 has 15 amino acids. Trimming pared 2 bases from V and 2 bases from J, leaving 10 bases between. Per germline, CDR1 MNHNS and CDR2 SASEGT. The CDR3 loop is CASSEPGEAGNTIYF. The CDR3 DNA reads TGTGCCAGCAGTGAACCAGGGGAAGCTGGAAACACCATATATTTT.

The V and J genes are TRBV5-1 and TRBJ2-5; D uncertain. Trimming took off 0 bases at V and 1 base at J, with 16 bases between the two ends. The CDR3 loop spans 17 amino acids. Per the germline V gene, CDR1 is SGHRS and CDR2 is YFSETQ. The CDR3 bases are TGCGCCAGCAGCTTGGCGGTGGGCCACTCCTTCCAAGAGACCCAGTACTTC. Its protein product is CASSLAVGHSFQETQYF. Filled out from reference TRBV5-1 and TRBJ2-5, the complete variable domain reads KAGVTQTPRYLIKTRGQQVTLSCSPISGHRSVSWYQQTPGQGLQFLFEYFSETQRNKGNFPGRFSGRQFSNSRSEMNVSTLELGDSALYLCASSLAVGHSFQETQYFGPGTRLLVL.

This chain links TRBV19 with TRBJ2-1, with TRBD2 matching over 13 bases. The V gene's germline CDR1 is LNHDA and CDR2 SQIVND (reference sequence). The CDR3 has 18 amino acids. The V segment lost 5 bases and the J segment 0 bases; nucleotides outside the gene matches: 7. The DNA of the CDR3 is TGTGCCAGTAGTCCAAGACTAGCGGGAGGCCTCTCCTACAATGAGCAGTTCTTC. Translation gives CASSPRLAGGLSYNEQFF.

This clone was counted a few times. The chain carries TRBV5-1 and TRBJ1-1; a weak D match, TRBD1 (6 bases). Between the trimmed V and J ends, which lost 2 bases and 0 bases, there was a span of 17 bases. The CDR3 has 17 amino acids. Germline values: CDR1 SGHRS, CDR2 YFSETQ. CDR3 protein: CASSFPGGLGVNTEAFF. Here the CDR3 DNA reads TGCGCCAGCAGCTTCCCCGGGGGGCTAGGGGTGAACACTGAAGCTTTCTTT.

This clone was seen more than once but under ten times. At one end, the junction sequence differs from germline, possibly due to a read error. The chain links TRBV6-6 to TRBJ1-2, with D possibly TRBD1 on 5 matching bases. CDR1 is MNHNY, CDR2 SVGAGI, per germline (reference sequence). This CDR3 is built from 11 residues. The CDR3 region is CASSYIEQVHF. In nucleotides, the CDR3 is TGTGCCAGCAGTTATATCGAACAGGTTCACTTC.

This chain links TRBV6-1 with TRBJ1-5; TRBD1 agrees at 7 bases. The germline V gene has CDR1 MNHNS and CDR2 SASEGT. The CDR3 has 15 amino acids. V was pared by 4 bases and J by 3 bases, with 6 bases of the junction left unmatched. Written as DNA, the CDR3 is TGTGCCAGCAGTGTTGACAGGGCAGACAATCAGCCCCAGCATTTT. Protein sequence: CASSVDRADNQPQHF.